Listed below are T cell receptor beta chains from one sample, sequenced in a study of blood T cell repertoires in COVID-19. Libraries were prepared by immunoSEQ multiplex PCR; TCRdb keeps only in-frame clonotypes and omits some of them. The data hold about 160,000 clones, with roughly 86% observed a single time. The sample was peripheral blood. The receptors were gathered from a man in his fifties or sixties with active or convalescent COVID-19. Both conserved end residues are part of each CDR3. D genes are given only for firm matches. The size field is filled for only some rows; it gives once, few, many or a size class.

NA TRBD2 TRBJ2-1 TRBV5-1 CASSVFVAGGYNEQFF TGCGCCAGCAGCGTCTTCGTAGCGGGGGGTTACAATGAGCAGTTCTTC
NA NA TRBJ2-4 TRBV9 CASSVDQLNIQYF TGTGCCAGCAGCGTAGATCAATTAAACATTCAGTACTTC
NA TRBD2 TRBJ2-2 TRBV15 CATSRELAGTRRNTGELFF TGTGCCACCAGCAGAGAGCTAGCGGGAACACGGCGGAACACCGGGGAGCTGTTTTTT
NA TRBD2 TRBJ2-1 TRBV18 CASSPLAGGDNEQFF TGTGCCAGCTCACCACTAGCGGGAGGGGACAATGAGCAGTTCTTC
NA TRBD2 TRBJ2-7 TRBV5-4 CASSLPRGEQYF TGTGCCAGCAGCTTGCCGCGGGGGGAGCAGTACTTC
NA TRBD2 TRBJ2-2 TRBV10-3 CAIRTGGNTGELFF TGTGCCATCAGAACGGGAGGGAACACCGGGGAGCTGTTTTTT
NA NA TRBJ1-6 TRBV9 CASSDRVDSPLHF TGTGCCAGCAGCGACAGGGTTGATTCACCCCTCCACTTT
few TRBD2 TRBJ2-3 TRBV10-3 CAISEGVSGRTDTQYF TGTGCCATCAGTGAAGGGGTGAGCGGGAGGACAGATACGCAGTATTTT
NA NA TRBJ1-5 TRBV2 CASRREVGNQPQHF TGTGCCAGCAGGCGAGAAGTGGGCAATCAGCCCCAGCATTTT
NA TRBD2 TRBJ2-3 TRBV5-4 CASSMRLAGGTDTQYF TGTGCCAGCAGCATGCGACTAGCGGGAGGGACAGATACGCAGTATTTT
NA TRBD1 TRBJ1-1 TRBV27 CASRRDRGNTEAFF TGTGCCAGCAGACGGGACAGGGGGAACACTGAAGCTTTCTTT
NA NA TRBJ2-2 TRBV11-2 CASSLAFGELFF TGTGCCAGCAGCTTAGCCTTCGGGGAGCTGTTTTTT
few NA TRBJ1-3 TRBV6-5 CASSTTDSGNTIYF TGTGCCAGCAGTACGACAGACTCTGGAAACACCATATATTTT
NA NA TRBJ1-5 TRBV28 CASKTSRNQPQHF TGTGCCAGCAAGACAAGCCGCAATCAGCCCCAGCATTTT
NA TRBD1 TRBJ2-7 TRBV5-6 CASSWGQGALEQYF TGTGCCAGCAGCTGGGGACAGGGGGCTCTTGAGCAGTACTTC
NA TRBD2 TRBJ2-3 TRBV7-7 CASSPGSSGGTDTQYF TGTGCTAGCAGCCCTGGAAGCAGCGGGGGCACAGATACGCAGTATTTT
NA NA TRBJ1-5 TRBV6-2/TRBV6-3 CASSFRRYSNQPQHF TGTGCCAGCAGTTTCAGAAGATATAGCAATCAGCCCCAGCATTTT
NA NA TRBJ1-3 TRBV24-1 CATSEGAPGNTIYF TGTGCCACCAGTGAGGGGGCGCCTGGAAACACCATATATTTT
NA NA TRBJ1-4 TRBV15 CATSRDPGGEKLFF TGTGCCACCAGCAGAGATCCGGGTGGAGAAAAACTGTTTTTT
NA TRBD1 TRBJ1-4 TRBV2 CASNTRGQGRSEKLFF TGTGCCAGCAACACCAGGGGACAGGGGCGGTCTGAAAAACTGTTTTTT
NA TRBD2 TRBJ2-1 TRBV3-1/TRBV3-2 CASSQDRSTSGELNEQFF TGTGCCAGCAGCCAAGATCGCTCGACTAGCGGGGAATTAAATGAGCAGTTCTTC
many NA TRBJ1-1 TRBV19 CASSARGTMRPKAFF TGTGCCAGTAGTGCGAGGGGGACAATGCGTCCCAAAGCTTTCTTT
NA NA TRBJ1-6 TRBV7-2 CASSLSVAGESPLHF TGTGCCAGCAGCTTATCGGTGGCGGGGGAATCACCCCTCCACTTT
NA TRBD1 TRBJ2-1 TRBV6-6 CASRSPGQGEGFF TGTGCCAGCAGATCCCCGGGACAGGGAGAAGGGTTCTTC
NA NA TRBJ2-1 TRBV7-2 CASSPQGSRGWQFF TGTGCCAGCAGCCCCCAGGGGAGCCGAGGATGGCAGTTCTTC
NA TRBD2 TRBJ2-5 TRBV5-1 CASSPRLAGGSGETQYF TGCGCCAGCAGCCCCCGACTAGCGGGAGGGAGCGGGGAGACCCAGTACTTC
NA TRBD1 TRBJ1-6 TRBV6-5 CASSGQGDSPLHF TGTGCCAGCAGCGGACAGGGGGACTCACCCCTCCACTTT
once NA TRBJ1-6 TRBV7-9 CASSLSPYEGESDSPLHF TGTGCCAGCAGCTTATCCCCCTACGAGGGAGAGAGTGATTCACCCCTCCACTTT
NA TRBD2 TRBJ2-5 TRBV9 CASSINSGTSGGAGETQYF TGTGCCAGCAGCATAAATTCCGGGACTAGCGGGGGGGCAGGGGAGACCCAGTACTTC
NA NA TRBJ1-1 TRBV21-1 CASSTRDRKVGMNTEAFF TGTGCCAGCAGCACCCGGGACAGAAAAGTTGGGATGAACACTGAAGCTTTCTTT
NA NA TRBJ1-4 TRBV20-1 CSARDREKLFF TGCAGTGCCAGAGACAGGGAAAAACTGTTTTTT
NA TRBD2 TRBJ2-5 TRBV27 CASSLLASGDQETQYF TGTGCCAGCAGTTTATTGGCTAGCGGGGACCAAGAGACCCAGTACTTC
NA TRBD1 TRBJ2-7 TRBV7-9 CASSWTGHEQYF TGTGCCAGCAGCTGGACAGGGCACGAGCAGTACTTC
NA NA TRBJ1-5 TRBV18 CASSPQEDGQPQHF TGTGCCAGCTCACCACAGGAGGACGGGCAGCCCCAGCATTTT
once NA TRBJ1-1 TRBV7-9 CASSGDITRTEAFF TGTGCCAGCAGCGGGGACATTACGAGGACTGAAGCTTTCTTT